This paragraph covers one T cell receptor (beta chain) sequence. The sample is drawn from a study of blood T cell repertoires in COVID-19. Study-wide background: Spain, Italy and the United States supplied samples that represented acute and convalescent COVID-19. Sources were T cells, B-cell-depleted T cells, or PBMCs; the material itself was cDNA or gDNA.

The length of the CDR3 is 12 residues. V was trimmed by 6 bases and J by 8 bases, leaving 14 bases between them. The germline CDR1 and CDR2 sequences are SGHDT and YYEEEE. Original methodology: Estimated nucleated cell counts came from reference gene primer amplification. TCRdb's table, derived via immunoSEQ multiplex PCR, lists solely in-frame clones and lacks some. Clone size and V and J calls were adopted from that table, with D and trimming inferred from the DNA. The repertoire holds a few hundred thousand clones, with approximately 90% as singletons. This clonotype was sampled from a man younger than 30 with active or convalescent COVID-19. Sequencing was performed on peripheral blood. The rearrangement joins TRBV5-6 to TRBJ1-1, with D possibly matching TRBD1 (5 bases). CDR3 sequence (DNA): TGTGCCAGCACGAGGGACTACAGAGAAGCTTTCTTT. This translates into CASTRDYREAFF.